These 29 T cell receptor beta chains were sequenced from one sample in a study of beta chain features in type 1 diabetes. Sequenced material consisted of expressed TCRB transcripts (all of the isolated RNA was reverse transcribed). The table came from immunoSEQ multiplex PCR; TCRdb's copy has only in-frame clones and leaves some out. The table records a few hundred thousand clones, approximately 15% of them present only once. Sequenced: naive CD4+ T cells from blood. Source of these receptors: a woman aged 18-35 years in good health.

This clone came up a few times. The chain has TRBV29-1 and TRBJ2-1; D remains unclear. CDR1 is SQVTM, CDR2 ANQGSEA, per germline. This CDR3 contains 15 residues. Between the trimmed V and J ends, which lost 4 bases and 4 bases, there was a span of 17 bases. The CDR3 sequence: CSVVVVTFVYNEQFF. CDR3 DNA sequence: TGCAGCGTTGTAGTTGTGACATTCGTATACAATGAGCAGTTCTTC.

About this clone: An end of the junction does not agree with germline; a read error may underlie this. The chain uses TRBV4-1 and TRBJ2-5, with D perhaps matching TRBD1 (6 bases). This CDR3 contains 12 residues. Germline V lookup: CDR1 MGHRA, CDR2 YSYEKL. The CDR3 loop is CASSRDTETQYF. The CDR3 coding sequence is TGTGCCAGCAGCCGGGACACGGAGACCCAGTACTTC.

This clone was seen only a few times. The V call is TRBV4-1, the J call TRBJ1-5; D gene ambiguous. The germline gives CDR1 MGHRA, CDR2 YSYEKL. This CDR3 has 16 residues. The germline V and J ends were trimmed by 0 bases and 0 bases, with 9 bases remaining between them. The CDR3 nucleotides read TGCGCCAGCAGCCAAGAGAAGCTCCCTAGCAATCAGCCCCAGCATTTT. Amino acids: CASSQEKLPSNQPQHF.

The table lists this clone with a few counts. J is TRBJ2-1 and V is TRBV20-1; no clear D. V lost 1 base and J lost 8, with 6 bases in between. Germline CDR1 is DFQATT and CDR2 is SNEGSKA (reference sequence). The CDR3 consists of 11 residues. The CDR3 loop reads CSARGLYEQFF. The CDR3, as DNA: TGCAGTGCTAGAGGGCTTTATGAGCAGTTCTTC.

The chain employs TRBV6-6 and TRBJ2-5, with no clear D. V dropped 2 bases and J dropped 5 bases, with 12 bases sitting between them. There are 14 residues in the CDR3. Germline values: CDR1 MNHNY, CDR2 SVGAGI (reference sequence). In DNA form, the CDR3 reads TGTGCCAGCAGTTACGGGCAGGAACAGGAGACCCAGTACTTC. Amino acids: CASSYGQEQETQYF.

The CDR3: CSAGRTGTYEQYF. CDR3 in DNA: TGCAGCGCCGGGAGGACGGGAACCTACGAGCAGTACTTC. The V call is TRBV29-1, the J call TRBJ2-7; 7 bases fit TRBD2. Trimming cost V 7 bases and J 2 bases; bases outside gene matches: 8. CDR1 and CDR2 from the germline V gene are SQVTM and ANQGSEA. The CDR3 sequence is 13 residues long.

V usage is TRBV7-9 and J usage is TRBJ1-1, with D tentatively TRBD1 (6 bases). Deletions cut 0 bases from V and 4 bases from J, with 15 bases between. Germline loops: CDR1 SEHNR, CDR2 FQNEAQ (reference sequence). This CDR3 has 16 amino acids. DNA of the CDR3: TGTGCCAGCAGCTTAGCGATCGGCAGGGGTGGCACTGAAGCTTTCTTT. Protein sequence: CASSLAIGRGGTEAFF.

The genes are TRBV7-2 and TRBJ1-2, with TRBD1 as a possible D gene (6 bases). Per the germline V gene, CDR1 is SGHTA and CDR2 is FQGNSA. With 3 bases removed from V and 6 bases from J, the gap between germline ends came to 20 bases. CDR3 size: 16 residues. As DNA, the CDR3 is TGTGCCAGCAGCTTGGATCCGGGACACCAATTCGATGGCTACACCTTC. This encodes CASSLDPGHQFDGYTF.

This clone was detected a few times. In DNA, the CDR3 is TGTGCCAGCTCACACCAACAGGCTGAGTCCACTGAAGCTTTCTTT. Its protein product is CASSHQQAESTEAFF. The chain uses TRBV18 and TRBJ1-1; the D gene is possibly TRBD1 (5 bases). Trimming shortened V by 4 bases and J by 4 bases, and 16 bases separated the two germline ends. CDR1 and CDR2 from the germline V gene are KGHSH and LQKENI. CDR3 length: 15 residues.

The J gene is TRBJ2-1, the V gene TRBV30; perhaps TRBD2 as D (6 bases). The CDR3 covers 12 residues. The germline V gene encodes CDR1 GTSNPN and CDR2 SVGIG (reference sequence). Trimming left V 5 bases short and J 8 bases short, with 13 bases between. CDR3 DNA: TGTGCCTGGGATAGACTAGTCCATGAGCAGTTCTTC. Translated: CAWDRLVHEQFF. Combining the CDR3 with reference TRBV30 and TRBJ2-1 gives the whole variable domain SQTIHQWPATLVQPVGSPLSLECTVEGTSNPNLYWYRQAAGRGLQLLFYSVGIGQISSEVPQNLSASRPQDRQFILSSKKLLLSDSGFYLCAWDRLVHEQFFGPGTRLTVL.

The chain carries TRBV5-1 and TRBJ2-7; D perhaps matches TRBD2 (5 bases). Germline values: CDR1 SGHRS, CDR2 YFSETQ. Trimming removed 4 bases at V and 4 bases at J, with 12 bases between. The CDR3 has 13 residues. The CDR3 sequence: CASSAGLGYEQYF. In DNA form, the CDR3 reads TGCGCCAGCAGCGCAGGACTTGGTTACGAGCAGTACTTC.

The CDR3 coding sequence is TGTGCCAGCAGCTTTAACTTAGCGGTGCCCTCCACAGATACGCAGTATTTT. Its protein is CASSFNLAVPSTDTQYF. The V and J genes are TRBV7-8 and TRBJ2-3; D perhaps matches TRBD2 (6 bases). CDR3 length: 17 amino acids. The germline V gene has CDR1 SGHVS and CDR2 FQNEAQ. V gave up 3 bases and J gave up 2 bases, with 18 bases separating them.

This clone was observed a handful of times. V gene TRBV7-9 combines with J gene TRBJ2-5, with a tentative D call TRBD1 (5 bases). The germline V gene encodes CDR1 SEHNR and CDR2 FQNEAQ (reference sequence). Trimming took 3 bases from V and 4 from J, leaving 18 bases between them. CDR3 length: 16 amino acids. This chain's CDR3 is CASSLEVRGHPETQYF. The CDR3 DNA reads TGTGCCAGCAGCTTGGAAGTAAGGGGTCATCCAGAGACCCAGTACTTC.

The chain carries TRBV9 and TRBJ2-1, with TRBD2 matching over 13 bases. The CDR3 sequence is 15 residues long. Losses at the gene ends were 3 bases for V and 10 bases for J; bases not matched to a gene: 7. Per the germline V gene, CDR1 is SGDLS and CDR2 is YYNGEE. For the CDR3, the DNA is TGTGCCAGCAGCGGGGGACTAGCGGGATCAGGGGAGCAGTTCTTC. Translating it yields CASSGGLAGSGEQFF.

This chain uses TRBV29-1 with TRBJ2-1; 7 bases agree with TRBD1. Per germline, CDR1 SQVTM and CDR2 ANQGSEA. Trimming cost V 5 bases and J 0 bases; bases outside gene matches: 7. The CDR3 has 15 amino acids. CDR3 coding DNA: TGCAGCGTTAAGGTGGGACAGAGCTCCTACAATGAGCAGTTCTTC. This codes for CSVKVGQSSYNEQFF.

This chain uses TRBV15 with TRBJ1-4, with 8 bases matching TRBD1. The CDR3 consists of 17 residues. The V gene's germline CDR1 is LNHNV and CDR2 YYDKDF (reference sequence). The trim removed 2 bases at V and 4 bases at J, leaving 9 bases unmatched. The CDR3 sequence is CATSRSDRGKFNEKLFF. The CDR3 DNA sequence: TGTGCCACCAGCAGATCCGACAGGGGTAAATTTAATGAAAAACTGTTTTTT.

This clone was seen a few times. The J gene is TRBJ1-2, the V gene TRBV30, with D possibly matching TRBD1 (5 bases). Trimming took 0 bases from V and 7 from J, leaving 12 bases between them. CDR1 is GTSNPN and CDR2 is SVGIG in the germline V gene (reference sequence). The CDR3 contains 13 residues. CDR3 in DNA: TGTGCCTGGAGTGTCCGGGGGTTGGGTGGCTACACCTTC. Protein: CAWSVRGLGGYTF.

This clone was observed a handful of times. J is TRBJ2-1 and V is TRBV19; TRBD2 might be the D (5 bases). Germline CDR1 reads LNHDA; CDR2 reads SQIVND (reference sequence). This CDR3 region has 15 residues. The V end was cut by 4 bases, the J end by 1 base, with 11 bases between. The CDR3 region has the DNA TGTGCCAGTAGTACCGGGGAATGGTCCTACAATGAGCAGTTCTTC. Amino acids: CASSTGEWSYNEQFF.

This clone was seen a handful of times. Here the CDR3 reads CSVELGTGTYEQYF. The CDR3 DNA reads as TGCAGCGTTGAACTGGGGACAGGAACCTACGAGCAGTACTTC. This chain uses TRBV29-1 with TRBJ2-7; 8 nucleotides agree with TRBD1. Trimming removed 2 bases from V and 2 bases from J; junction bases left unmatched: 5. The CDR3 spans 14 residues. The germline V gene has CDR1 SQVTM and CDR2 ANQGSEA.

The chain employs TRBV30 and TRBJ2-5; tentative D call: TRBD2 (6 bases). The J call may be wrong; the DNA end is better matched by TRBJ2-7. Germline V lookup: CDR1 GTSNPN, CDR2 SVGIG (reference sequence). The CDR3 covers 12 residues. The CDR3 DNA is TGTGCCTGGATCGGGCTAGCGAACGAGCAGTACTTC. Its translation is CAWIGLANEQYF.

This clone was seen a handful of times. This sequence joins TRBV4-2 and TRBJ2-1; 14 bases agree with TRBD2. The CDR3 spans 16 residues. Germline V gene lookup returns CDR1 LGHNA and CDR2 YNFKEQ. Germline trimming cut 3 bases from V and 6 bases from J; bases unmatched to any gene: 4. The CDR3, as DNA: TGTGCCAGCAGCCAGGTTGGGACTAGCGGGAGCAATGAGCAGTTCTTC. Encoded protein: CASSQVGTSGSNEQFF.

This clone has just a few counts. V gene TRBV6-5 combines with J gene TRBJ2-3; weak D call: TRBD1 (6 bases). CDR3 length equals 15 residues. Per the germline V gene, CDR1 is MNHEY and CDR2 is SVGAGI. V was pared by 5 bases and J by 0 bases, with 12 bases between. The CDR3 coding sequence is TGTGCCAGCAGTGCTAAGGGACAAAGCACAGATACGCAGTATTTT. It yields the protein CASSAKGQSTDTQYF.

V usage is TRBV14 and J usage is TRBJ2-5; TRBD2 aligns across 7 bases. Germline V gene lookup returns CDR1 SGHDN and CDR2 FVKESK. With V trimmed by 2 bases and J by 5 bases, 8 bases remained unmatched. The CDR3 spans 15 residues. The CDR3 sequence is CASSQLGTMGETQYF. The CDR3 DNA follows: TGTGCCAGCAGCCAACTCGGGACTATGGGGGAGACCCAGTACTTC.

This clone was observed a few times. This chain connects TRBV28 to TRBJ2-5; 10 bases are a match to TRBD1. Looked up from germline, CDR1 is MDHEN and CDR2 is SYDVKM. The ends lost 3 bases at V and 6 bases at J; junction bases unmatched: 7. CDR3 length: 15 amino acids. The DNA for the CDR3 is TGTGCCAGCAGTTTCCCGGGACAGGGGCCTCAGACCCAGTACTTC. This translates into CASSFPGQGPQTQYF.

This clone came up a few times. The rearrangement links TRBV30 to TRBJ1-1; weak D call: TRBD1 (5 bases). CDR1 GTSNPN and CDR2 SVGIG come from the germline V gene (reference sequence). Deletions cut 4 bases from V and 6 bases from J, with 15 bases between. The CDR3 has 13 amino acids. Here the CDR3 DNA reads TGTGCCTGGACGAGAGATGGGGCTCCTGAAGCTTTCTTT. Translated: CAWTRDGAPEAFF. Full variable domain (rest looked up from reference TRBV30 and TRBJ1-1): SQTIHQWPATLVQPVGSPLSLECTVEGTSNPNLYWYRQAAGRGLQLLFYSVGIGQISSEVPQNLSASRPQDRQFILSSKKLLLSDSGFYLCAWTRDGAPEAFFGQGTRLTVV.

This clone was found a few times. The J gene is TRBJ2-1, the V gene TRBV29-1; tentative D call: TRBD1 (6 bases). The CDR3 covers 13 residues. CDR1 and CDR2 from the germline V gene are SQVTM and ANQGSEA. V gave up 7 bases and J gave up 7 bases, with 17 bases separating them. CDR3 coding DNA: TGCAGCGGGGCCCAGGGGCTTTTAAATGAGCAGTTCTTC. Residues: CSGAQGLLNEQFF.

V gene TRBV9 combines with J gene TRBJ2-3, with a tentative D call TRBD2 (6 bases). Germline values: CDR1 SGDLS, CDR2 YYNGEE. Trimming shortened V by 4 bases and J by 2 bases, and 17 bases separated the two germline ends. The CDR3 loop spans 16 amino acids. DNA of the CDR3: TGTGCCAGCAGCCTACGGCGGGACTTATCCACAGATACGCAGTATTTT. This sequence encodes CASSLRRDLSTDTQYF.

The rearrangement uses TRBV28 and TRBJ2-7; no clear D gene. This CDR3 has 11 residues. The germline gives CDR1 MDHEN, CDR2 SYDVKM. Deletions cut 5 bases from V and 7 bases from J, with 9 bases between. CDR3 nucleotide sequence: TGTGCCAGCAGTAGAGAAACTGAGCAGTACTTC. Its translation is CASSRETEQYF.

CDR3 nucleotides: TGTGCCAGCACCTCTGGGACTAGGGGGGAGACCCAGTACTTC. Residues: CASTSGTRGETQYF. The chain has TRBV6-5 and TRBJ2-5, with 8 bases matching TRBD2. The trim removed 7 bases at V and 5 bases at J, leaving 9 bases unmatched. Germline V gene data show CDR1 as MNHEY and CDR2 as SVGAGI. The CDR3 spans 14 residues.